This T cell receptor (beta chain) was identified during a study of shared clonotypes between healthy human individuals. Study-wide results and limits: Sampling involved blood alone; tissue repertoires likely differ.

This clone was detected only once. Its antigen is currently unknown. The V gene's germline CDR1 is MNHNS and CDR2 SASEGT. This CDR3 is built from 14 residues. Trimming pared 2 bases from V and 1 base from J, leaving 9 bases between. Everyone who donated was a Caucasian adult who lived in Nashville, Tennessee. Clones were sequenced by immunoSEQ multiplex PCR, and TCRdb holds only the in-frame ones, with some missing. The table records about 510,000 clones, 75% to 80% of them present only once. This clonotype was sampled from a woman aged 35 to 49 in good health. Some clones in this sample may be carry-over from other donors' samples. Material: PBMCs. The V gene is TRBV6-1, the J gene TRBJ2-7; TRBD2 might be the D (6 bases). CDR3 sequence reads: CASSELGTSYEQYF. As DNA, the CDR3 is TGTGCCAGCAGTGAATTGGGGACTTCCTACGAGCAGTACTTC.